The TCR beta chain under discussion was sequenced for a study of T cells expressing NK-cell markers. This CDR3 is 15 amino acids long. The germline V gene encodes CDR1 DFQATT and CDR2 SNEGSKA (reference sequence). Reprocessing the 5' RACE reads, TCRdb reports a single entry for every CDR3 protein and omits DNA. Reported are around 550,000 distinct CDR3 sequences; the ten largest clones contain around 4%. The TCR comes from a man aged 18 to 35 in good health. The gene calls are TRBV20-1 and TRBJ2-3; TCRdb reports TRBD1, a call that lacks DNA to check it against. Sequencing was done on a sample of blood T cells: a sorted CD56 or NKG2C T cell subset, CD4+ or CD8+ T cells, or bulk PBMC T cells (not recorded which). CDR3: CSARAPGMSTDTQYF.